A selection of T cell receptor beta chains follows, all from one sample in a study of graft-versus-host responses after intestinal transplantation. Their antigens are not known. The method was immunoSEQ multiplex PCR; TCRdb's version includes in-frame clones alone and lacks a portion of them. The profile shows fewer than 80,000 clones, roughly 90% of them singletons. The sequences come from unstimulated CD8+ T cells sorted from spleen or lymph node cells, collected before transplant. The receptors shown here come from a human donor who was the organ donor for an intestinal transplant. Both conserved end residues are part of each CDR3. Each record gives: V gene, D gene, J gene, clone size, CDR3 protein, CDR3 DNA. D genes are given only for firm matches. The size of a clone is reported for some rows only, either as once, few or many, or as a class for expanded clones.

TRBV11-3	-	TRBJ2-7	-	CASSLDSGSYEQYF	TGTGCCAGCAGCTTAGATAGCGGTTCCTACGAGCAGTACTTC
TRBV7-9	-	TRBJ2-7	once	CASTLFPPRRSSYEQYF	TGTGCCAGCACTCTCTTCCCTCCCCGGCGGAGCTCCTACGAGCAGTACTTC
TRBV2	-	TRBJ2-7	-	CASKGTANYEQYF	TGTGCCAGCAAAGGGACTGCAAACTACGAGCAGTACTTC
TRBV7-9	-	TRBJ2-7	-	CASSHRIGAYEQYF	TGTGCCAGCAGCCATCGGATAGGGGCCTACGAGCAGTACTTC
TRBV30	TRBD1	TRBJ1-5	-	CAWSPTGGSNQPQHF	TGTGCCTGGAGCCCGACAGGGGGCAGCAATCAGCCCCAGCATTTT
TRBV14	TRBD2	TRBJ2-3	-	CASSHVGAGGPWTDTQYF	TGTGCCAGCAGCCATGTAGGAGCGGGAGGGCCGTGGACAGATACGCAGTATTTT
TRBV9	TRBD2	TRBJ2-1	-	CASSASGNDEQFF	TGTGCCAGCAGCGCTAGCGGGAATGATGAGCAGTTCTTC
TRBV5-6	TRBD1	TRBJ2-5	-	CASRPTWDRQETQYF	TGTGCCAGCAGACCGACTTGGGACAGGCAAGAGACCCAGTACTTC
TRBV7-9	TRBD1	TRBJ2-5	-	CASSSGTVHQETQYF	TGTGCCAGCAGCTCCGGGACAGTCCACCAAGAGACCCAGTACTTC
TRBV27	TRBD2	TRBJ2-1	-	CASSFSGGYNEQFF	TGTGCCAGCAGTTTTAGCGGGGGCTACAATGAGCAGTTCTTC
TRBV11-2	TRBD1	TRBJ2-7	once	CASSRLGQAYEQYF	TGTGCCAGCAGCCGACTCGGACAGGCCTACGAGCAGTACTTC
TRBV7-8	TRBD1	TRBJ1-2	-	CASSGDRGFYGYTF	TGTGCCAGCTCAGGGGACAGGGGGTTCTATGGCTACACCTTC
TRBV7-8	-	TRBJ1-5	-	CASSSDPTADGVAAQHF	TGTGCCAGCAGCTCCGACCCGACTGCTGATGGAGTGGCAGCCCAGCATTTT
TRBV9	TRBD2	TRBJ2-1	-	CASSVGGGLAAAEQFF	TGTGCCAGCAGCGTAGGGGGGGGACTAGCGGCGGCCGAGCAGTTCTTC
TRBV6-4	TRBD1	TRBJ2-6	-	CASSESTGSGANVLTF	TGTGCCAGCAGTGAATCGACAGGGAGTGGGGCCAACGTCCTGACTTTC
TRBV20-1	-	TRBJ2-3	-	CSAKLALSQYF	TGCAGTGCTAAACTAGCCCTTTCTCAGTATTTT
TRBV5-4	TRBD1	TRBJ1-1	-	CASTEGANTEAFF	TGTGCCAGCACTGAGGGGGCGAACACTGAAGCTTTCTTT
TRBV13	-	TRBJ2-5	-	CASSSRGQTVAQQYF	TGTGCCAGCAGCTCGCGGGGACAGACAGTGGCACAGCAGTACTTC
TRBV25-1	TRBD2	TRBJ2-6	few	CASSEQAAGDAGANVLTF	TGTGCCAGCAGTGAACAGGCGGCGGGAGATGCTGGGGCCAACGTCCTGACTTTC
TRBV30	-	TRBJ2-7	-	CAWSSLLANPPYEQYF	TGTGCCTGGAGCTCGCTTCTAGCCAACCCTCCTTACGAGCAGTACTTC
TRBV2	-	TRBJ1-5	-	CASSECIRPQHF	TGTGCCAGCAGTGAATGCATTAGGCCCCAGCATTTT
TRBV4-1	TRBD2	TRBJ2-1	once	CASSQGLADSEQFF	TGCGCCAGCAGCCAAGGACTAGCGGACAGTGAGCAGTTCTTC
TRBV9	TRBD1	TRBJ2-1	-	CASSGHLRDSPYNEQFF	TGTGCCAGCAGCGGACATCTCCGGGACAGCCCCTACAATGAGCAGTTCTTC
TRBV28	-	TRBJ2-1	-	CASRALGDEQFF	TGTGCCAGCAGGGCCCTGGGCGATGAGCAGTTCTTC
TRBV19	TRBD2	TRBJ2-1	-	CASSPSIGGGYEQFF	TGTGCCAGTAGCCCCTCCATCGGGGGAGGGTATGAGCAGTTCTTC
TRBV7-8	TRBD2	TRBJ2-1	-	CASSLLAGTYNEQFF	TGTGCCAGCAGCTTACTAGCGGGGACCTACAATGAGCAGTTCTTC
TRBV7-6	-	TRBJ1-1	-	CASSSLAQNTEAFF	TGTGCCAGCAGCTCTCTGGCTCAGAACACTGAAGCTTTCTTT
TRBV7-6	TRBD2	TRBJ2-3	once	CASSFTRTSGTSTDTQYF	TGTGCCAGCAGCTTTACCCGGACTAGCGGGACCAGCACAGATACGCAGTATTTT
TRBV7-2	-	TRBJ2-7	-	CASSGRFSYEQYF	TGTGCCAGCAGCGGCCGTTTCAGCTACGAGCAGTACTTC
TRBV28	TRBD1	TRBJ2-3	-	CASSLPWTGIRDTQYF	TGTGCCAGCAGCCTACCCTGGACAGGGATAAGAGATACGCAGTATTTT
TRBV28	-	TRBJ1-1	-	CASSLLLWVSGARTEAFF	TGTGCCAGCAGTTTATTGTTGTGGGTCTCTGGAGCGCGCACTGAAGCTTTCTTT
TRBV7-5	-	TRBJ2-6	-	CARNFSLSGGYSGANVLTF	TGTGCCAGAAATTTTTCCCTGTCGGGAGGATACTCTGGGGCCAACGTCCTGACTTTC
TRBV29-1	-	TRBJ2-7	-	CSVLEKGHEQYF	-
TRBV18	-	TRBJ1-6	-	CASSPWRQPLKTLHF	TGTGCCAGCTCACCATGGCGACAGCCTCTCAAGACCCTCCACTTT
TRBV28	TRBD2	TRBJ2-7	-	CASTPLAGEDEQYF	TGTGCCAGCACCCCACTAGCGGGAGAGGACGAGCAGTACTTC
TRBV4-1	-	TRBJ1-1	few	CASSQDRDTEAFF	TGCGCCAGCAGCCAAGACAGGGACACTGAAGCTTTCTTT
TRBV12-2	-	TRBJ2-7	-	CASRPRVEDYEQYF	TGTGCAAGTCGCCCCAGGGTTGAAGACTACGAGCAGTACTTC
TRBV2	-	TRBJ2-7	-	CARTRRDRRYEQYF	TGTGCCAGGACCAGGAGGGACAGACGCTACGAGCAGTACTTC
TRBV19	-	TRBJ2-7	-	CASSIDAGRSYEQYF	TGTGCCAGTAGTATAGACGCGGGACGGTCCTACGAGCAGTACTTC
TRBV11-2	-	TRBJ2-7	few	CASSPASGISYEQYF	TGTGCCAGCAGCCCCGCTTCCGGGATAAGCTACGAGCAGTACTTC
TRBV4-1	-	TRBJ1-2	-	CASSQDLRGKSESYTF	TGTGCCAGCAGCCAAGATCTGCGCGGGAAGAGTGAGAGCTACACCTTC
TRBV29-1	TRBD2	TRBJ2-7	-	CSVQAPSGSYEQYF	TGCAGCGTTCAGGCACCTAGCGGTTCCTACGAGCAGTACTTC
TRBV6-4	TRBD2	TRBJ2-3	-	CASSEGGSTDTQYF	TGTGCCAGCAGTGAGGGGGGGAGCACAGATACGCAGTATTTT
TRBV11-2	-	TRBJ2-7	-	CASSLITYHPYEQYF	TGTGCCAGCAGCTTAATCACTTACCATCCCTACGAGCAGTACTTC
TRBV6-5	-	TRBJ2-7	-	CASSYNPGESYEQYF	TGTGCCAGCAGTTACAATCCAGGGGAGTCCTACGAGCAGTACTTC